Below, 4 T cell receptor beta chains from the same sample are listed, as sequenced in a study of cytomegalovirus exposure and HLA in healthy donors (dated by TCRdb to about 2017). The method behind the library was the immunoSEQ multiplex PCR assay. For the multiplex PCR, a mixture combining 60 forward primers for TCR Vbeta segments and 13 reverse primers for TCR Jbeta segments was used. In its TCRdb copy, this immuneACCESS table keeps in-frame sequences only and misses some clones. Where compared with another copy, unresolved V genes explain less than half of these, and the others have no known cause. The sample data list under 150,000 clones, and 80% to 90% of these were observed just once. The top ten clonotypes cover roughly 2.5% of the sample. Material for sequencing was PBMCs. These receptors came from a man in his fifties in good health and CMV-seronegative.

The chain is built from TRBV7-3 and TRBJ1-2; D perhaps matches TRBD1 (5 bases). The V gene's germline CDR1 is SGHTA and CDR2 FQGTGA. The V end was cut by 5 bases, the J end by 2 bases, with 12 bases between. CDR3 length equals 14 residues. CDR3: CASSLTGENYGYTF. In DNA form, the CDR3 reads TGTGCCAGCAGCCTCACAGGTGAAAACTATGGCTACACCTTC.

The chain recombines TRBV16 with TRBJ1-2, with 7 bases that match TRBD1. V lost 2 bases to trimming and J lost 6 bases; unmatched junction nucleotides: 9. The CDR3 has 15 residues. Germline V gene sequence: CDR1 KGHSY, CDR2 FQNENV. CDR3 nucleotide sequence: TGTGCCAGCAGCCAAGACCGGACAGGAGTTAATGGCTACACCTTC. This sequence encodes CASSQDRTGVNGYTF.

In nucleotides, the CDR3 is TGTGCCAGCAGCTTAGGACAGGGGGATTACGAGCAGTACTTC. This encodes CASSLGQGDYEQYF. V and J are TRBV7-9 and TRBJ2-7, with 9 bases lining up with TRBD1. CDR1 SEHNR and CDR2 FQNEAQ come from the germline V gene (reference sequence). This CDR3 is 14 amino acids long. Trimming cost V 1 base and J 4 bases; bases outside gene matches: 2.

This clone has just one count. J is TRBJ2-7 and V is TRBV5-1; TRBD2 agrees at 12 bases. V trimming: 3 bases; J trimming: 2 bases; junction bases outside the gene matches: 12. The CDR3 is made up of 18 amino acids. Germline CDR1 is SGHRS and CDR2 is YFSETQ. CDR3 bases: TGCGCCAGCAGCTCGGGGGCCGGGCGACTAGCGGGGGCCTACGAGCAGTACTTC. It yields the protein CASSSGAGRLAGAYEQYF.